A single sample gave rise to the 11 T cell receptor beta chains below, sequenced in a study of neurological immune-mediated disorders. MiXCR, run by TCRdb on the 5' RACE reads, gives a single entry per CDR3 protein. The table includes about 21,000 distinct CDR3 sequences, around 15% detected once. Sample: PBMCs. All receptors come from a female donor with HTLV-1-associated myelopathy (HAM/TSP).

This clonotype came up many times. The J gene is TRBJ2-1, the V gene TRBV20-1; D possibly matches TRBD1 or TRBD2 (5 bases each). Trimming removed 5 bases at V and 9 bases at J, with 20 bases between. The CDR3 has 14 residues. CDR1 and CDR2 from the germline V gene are DFQATT and SNEGSKA (reference sequence). The CDR3, as DNA: TGCAGTGCTGTCTCGGGACCCACCGAGGGTGAGCAGTTCTTC. It encodes CSAVSGPTEGEQFF.

This clonotype has a count of ten or more. CDR3 in DNA: TGCGCCAGCAGCGGCCGAGCCTCTGAAGCTTTCTTT. Translation: CASSGRASEAFF. This chain joins TRBV5-1 and TRBJ1-1; D gene unclear. Trimming took off 4 bases at V and 6 bases at J, with 10 bases between the two ends. Per germline, CDR1 SGHRS and CDR2 YFSETQ. The CDR3 has 12 amino acids.

This clonotype appeared many times. The chain joins TRBV5-6 to TRBJ2-1; unclear D gene. This CDR3 has 14 amino acids. Germline V gene lookup returns CDR1 SGHDT and CDR2 YYEEEE. With 4 bases removed from V and 0 bases from J, the gap between germline ends came to 8 bases. In DNA form, the CDR3 reads TGTGCCAGCAGCGACTTAAACTCCTACAATGAGCAGTTCTTC. This gives the protein CASSDLNSYNEQFF.

The table lists this clonotype with many counts. V usage is TRBV12-3 or TRBV12-4 and J usage is TRBJ2-7; a weak D match, TRBD2 (6 bases). This CDR3 region has 14 residues. V gave up 3 bases and J gave up 1 base, with 10 bases separating them. CDR3 in DNA: TGTGCCAGCAGTTTTGGCGGGGTATCCTACGAGCAGTACTTC. Translated, it gives CASSFGGVSYEQYF.

This clonotype was recorded many times. The chain joins TRBV20-1 to TRBJ1-6; D gene ambiguous. Germline CDR1 reads DFQATT; CDR2 reads SNEGSKA (reference sequence). Trimming shortened V by 0 bases and J by 0 bases, and 21 bases separated the two germline ends. The CDR3 is made up of 20 amino acids. CDR3 sequence (DNA): TGCAGTGCTAGAGATGCGGGAGCCTTCTTGGAAAGCTCCTATAATTCACCCCTCCACTTT. It yields the protein CSARDAGAFLESSYNSPLHF.

This clonotype ranks as medium-sized. The chain employs TRBV5-1 and TRBJ2-7; TRBD1 is a possible D gene (5 bases). The germline CDR1 and CDR2 sequences are SGHRS and YFSETQ. The CDR3 is made up of 14 amino acids. Deletions cut 9 bases from V and 3 bases from J, with 19 bases between. CDR3 loop: CATSRSGQGYEQYF. In DNA form, the CDR3 reads TGCGCCACCTCCCGGTCCGGGCAGGGCTACGAGCAGTACTTC.

This clonotype was picked up many times. The J gene is TRBJ2-3, the V gene TRBV24-1, with D unclear. Germline values: CDR1 KGHDR, CDR2 SFDVKD. V lost 6 bases and J 3 bases, leaving 6 bases between the germline ends. CDR3 length: 12 residues. The CDR3 reads CATSTGTDTQYF. The CDR3 coding sequence is TGTGCCACCAGTACGGGTACAGATACGCAGTATTTT.

This clonotype was counted many times. V and J are TRBV28 and TRBJ1-5; no firm D call. Germline values: CDR1 MDHEN, CDR2 SYDVKM. There are 13 residues in the CDR3. Trimming stripped 2 bases from V and 15 bases from J, with 17 bases between. The CDR3 DNA follows: TGTGCCAGCAGTTTAGCGCCAGCCATAATCTCGCATTTT. Translated, it gives CASSLAPAIISHF. The full variable domain, in which reference TRBV28 and TRBJ1-5 provide the parts outside the CDR3, is DVKVTQSSRYLVKRTGEKVFLECVQDMDHENMFWYRQDPGLGLRLIYFSYDVKMKEKGDIPEGYSVSREKKERFSLILESASTNQTSMYLCASSLAPAIISHFGDGTRLSIL.

This clonotype was found many times. CDR3 in amino acids: CASSDYSMNTEAFF. In DNA, the CDR3 is TGTGCCAGCAGTGATTACAGCATGAACACTGAAGCTTTCTTT. This chain uses TRBV6-1 with TRBJ1-1, with D unclear. This CDR3 is 14 amino acids long. CDR1 and CDR2 (germline): MNHNS, SASEGT. Trimming cost V 3 bases and J 0 bases, with 8 bases left between them.

The table lists this clonotype with many counts. The chain links TRBV7-2 to TRBJ2-3, with D perhaps matching TRBD1 or TRBD2 (5 bases each). This CDR3 region has 14 residues. V was clipped by 4 bases and J by 2 bases, with 10 bases between them. Germline V gene lookup returns CDR1 SGHTA and CDR2 FQGNSA. CDR3 sequence: CASSSLGTTDTQYF. CDR3 in DNA: TGTGCCAGCAGCTCACTAGGGACCACAGATACGCAGTATTTT.

This clonotype has ten or more counts. The chain couples TRBV7-8 to TRBJ2-7, with D perhaps matching TRBD1 or TRBD2 (6 bases each). Trimming shortened V by 5 bases and J by 5 bases, and 19 bases separated the two germline ends. CDR1 is SGHVS, CDR2 FQNEAQ, per germline. This CDR3 spans 15 amino acids. This CDR3 reads CASSPIRRGPHEQYF. For the CDR3, the DNA is TGTGCCAGCAGCCCAATAAGACGGGGGCCCCACGAGCAGTACTTC.